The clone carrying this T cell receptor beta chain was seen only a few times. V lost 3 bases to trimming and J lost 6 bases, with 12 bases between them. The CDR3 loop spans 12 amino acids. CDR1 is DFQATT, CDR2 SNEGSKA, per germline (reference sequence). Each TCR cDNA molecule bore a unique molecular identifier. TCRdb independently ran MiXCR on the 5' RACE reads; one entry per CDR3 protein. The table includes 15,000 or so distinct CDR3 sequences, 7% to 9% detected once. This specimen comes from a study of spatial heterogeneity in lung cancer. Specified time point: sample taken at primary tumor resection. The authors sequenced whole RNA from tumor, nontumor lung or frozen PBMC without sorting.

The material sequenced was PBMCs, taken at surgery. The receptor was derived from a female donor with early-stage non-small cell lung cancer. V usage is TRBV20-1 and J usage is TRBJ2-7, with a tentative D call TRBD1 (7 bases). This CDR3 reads CSASRQGGEQYF. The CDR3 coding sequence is TGCAGTGCTAGTAGGCAGGGGGGCGAGCAGTACTTC.